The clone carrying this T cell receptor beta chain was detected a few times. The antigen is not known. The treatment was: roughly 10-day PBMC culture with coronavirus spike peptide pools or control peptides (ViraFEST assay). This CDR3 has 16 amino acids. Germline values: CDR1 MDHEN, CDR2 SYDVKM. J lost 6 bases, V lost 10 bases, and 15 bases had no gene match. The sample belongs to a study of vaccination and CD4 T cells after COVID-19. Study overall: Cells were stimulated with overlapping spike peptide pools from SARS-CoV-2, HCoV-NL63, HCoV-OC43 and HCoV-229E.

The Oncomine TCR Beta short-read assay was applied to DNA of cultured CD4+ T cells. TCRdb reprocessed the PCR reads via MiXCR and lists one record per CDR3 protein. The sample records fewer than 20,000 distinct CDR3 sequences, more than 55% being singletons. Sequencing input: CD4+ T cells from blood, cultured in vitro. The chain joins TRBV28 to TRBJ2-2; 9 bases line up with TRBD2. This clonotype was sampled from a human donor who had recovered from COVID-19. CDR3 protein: CATFPSGTSISGELFF. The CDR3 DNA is TGTGCCACCTTTCCATCCGGGACTAGCATCTCCGGGGAGCTGTTTTTT.